Given below is one TCR beta chain in context. The antigen is undetermined. The sample's time point: pretreatment peripheral blood. All patients carried locally advanced or metastatic urothelial carcinoma. The V gene's germline CDR1 is SGHTA and CDR2 FQGNSA. This CDR3 contains 14 residues. Trimming removed 4 bases from V and 4 bases from J; junction bases left unmatched: 3. The sample originates from a study of PD-L1 blockade in urothelial cancer. General observations from the study: Patients who had durable benefit saw their tumor-associated blood clones expand more at 3 weeks.

The data were produced by immunoSEQ multiplex PCR, yet TCRdb's version contains in-frame clones alone and is incomplete. The repertoire holds about 56,000 clones, with 65% to 90% as singletons. This TCR was sampled from a man between 65 and 79 years old with urothelial cancer. This sequence joins TRBV7-2 and TRBJ1-2, with 10 bases identical to TRBD1. Sample: PBMCs, taken around atezolizumab (anti-PD-L1) treatment. This chain's CDR3 is CASSSGQGGYGYTF. The CDR3 DNA follows: TGTGCCAGCAGCTCTGGACAGGGGGGCTATGGCTACACCTTC.